The 16 T cell receptor beta chains listed next were all sequenced from one sample in a study of neurological immune-mediated disorders. Via MiXCR, TCRdb re-called the 5' RACE reads, giving one row per CDR3 protein. In the table there are some 95,000 distinct CDR3 sequences, about 3.8% of which are singletons. The sample comprised PBMCs. These receptors all stem from a woman between 18 and 30 years old with multiple sclerosis.

This clonotype was detected ten times or more. CDR3 protein: CSARDGTANTGELFF. Here the CDR3 DNA reads TGCAGTGCTAGAGACGGGACAGCGAACACCGGGGAGCTGTTTTTT. V and J are TRBV20-1 and TRBJ2-2; 7 bases fit TRBD1. Germline CDR1 and CDR2: DFQATT and SNEGSKA (reference sequence). The CDR3 runs 15 residues. J gave up 0 bases and V 0 bases, and 1 base lay outside the gene matches.

This clonotype has ten or more counts. The J gene is TRBJ2-5, the V gene TRBV30, with 8 bases that match TRBD1. The V segment lost 0 bases and the J segment 4 bases; nucleotides outside the gene matches: 4. This CDR3 region has 14 residues. The germline V gene encodes CDR1 GTSNPN and CDR2 SVGIG (reference sequence). In DNA form, the CDR3 reads TGTGCCTGGAGTGTACGAACAGGGGGAGAGACCCAGTACTTC. Protein: CAWSVRTGGETQYF.

Remarks on this clonotype: A much larger clone lies a single base off, so this may be a read error. The chain carries TRBV7-2 and TRBJ2-2; 8 bases match TRBD2. The CDR3 extends over 16 amino acids. The germline gives CDR1 SGHTA, CDR2 FQGNSA. CDR3 residues: CASSLGSGVNTGELVF. The CDR3, as DNA: TGTGCCAGCAGCTTAGGTAGCGGGGTGAACACCGGGGAGCTGGTTTTT. The variable domain in full, with the rest retrieved from reference TRBV7-2 and TRBJ2-2, is GAGVSQSPSNKVTEKGKDVELRCDPISGHTALYWYRQSLGQGLEFLIYFQGNSAPDKSGLPSDRFSAERTGGSVSTLTIQRTQQEDSAVYLCASSLGSGVNTGELVFGEGSRLTVL.

At least ten counts were recorded for this clonotype. The chain employs TRBV5-1 and TRBJ2-1; 9 nucleotides match TRBD1. CDR1 is SGHRS and CDR2 is YFSETQ in the germline V gene. The CDR3 covers 15 residues. Trimming removed 6 bases from V and 4 bases from J; junction bases left unmatched: 8. The CDR3 loop is CASILGQGNYNEQFF. CDR3 in DNA: TGCGCCAGCATTTTAGGACAGGGGAATTACAATGAGCAGTTCTTC.

This clonotype was recorded many times. The chain joins TRBV29-1 to TRBJ2-1; TRBD2 matches 7 bases. CDR3 size: 12 residues. With V trimmed by 6 bases and J by 8 bases, 7 bases remained unmatched. CDR1 is SQVTM, CDR2 ANQGSEA, per germline. The CDR3 here is CSVGLSGDEQFF. The CDR3 DNA follows: TGCAGCGTGGGTCTGAGCGGGGATGAGCAGTTCTTC.

This clonotype was observed many times. The rearrangement joins TRBV14 to TRBJ2-2; D not resolved. V dropped 4 bases and J dropped 6 bases, with 6 bases sitting between them. The CDR3 length is 12 residues. Germline V gene data show CDR1 as SGHDN and CDR2 as FVKESK. The CDR3 spells CASSPEPGELFF. The CDR3 coding sequence is TGTGCCAGCAGCCCCGAACCCGGGGAGCTGTTTTTT. The full variable domain, with the rest looked up from reference TRBV14 and TRBJ2-2, is EAGVTQFPSHSVIEKGQTVTLRCDPISGHDNLYWYRRVMGKEIKFLLHFVKESKQDESGMPNNRFLAERTGGTYSTLKVQPAELEDSGVYFCASSPEPGELFFGEGSRLTVL.

V is TRBV29-1 and J is TRBJ2-1, with TRBD1 identical over 8 bases. The CDR3 consists of 15 residues. The ends lost 6 bases at V and 2 bases at J; junction bases unmatched: 9. Germline lookup yields CDR1 SQVTM and CDR2 ANQGSEA. This CDR3 is CSVVGTGGPYNEQFF. Written as DNA, the CDR3 is TGCAGCGTCGTCGGGACAGGCGGACCCTACAATGAGCAGTTCTTC.

The table lists this clonotype with many counts. The rearrangement joins TRBV10-3 to TRBJ2-3, with TRBD2 matching 9 bases. V lost 4 bases, J lost 4 bases, and 6 bases stayed unmatched. The CDR3 totals 15 residues. CDR1 ENHRY and CDR2 SYGVKD come from the germline V gene. The DNA of the CDR3 is TGTGCCATCAGTGTAAGGGCGGGGGGGCCAGATACGCAGTATTTT. Protein sequence: CAISVRAGGPDTQYF.

This clonotype was detected only a few times. V gene TRBV11-3 combines with J gene TRBJ2-3; tentative D call: TRBD1 (6 bases). Germline CDR1 reads SGHNT; CDR2 reads YENEEA. V was trimmed by 2 bases and J by 5 bases, leaving 8 bases between them. The CDR3 extends over 13 amino acids. The CDR3 DNA reads as TGTGCCAGCAGCTTACCACAGGGAGATACGCAGTATTTT. It specifies CASSLPQGDTQYF.

This clonotype has at least ten counts. J is TRBJ2-7 and V is TRBV6-5; 8 bases are shared with TRBD1. Trimming took 2 bases from V and 2 from J; bases not matched to a gene: 5. Germline CDR1 and CDR2: MNHEY and SVGAGI. The CDR3 has 15 residues. CDR3 sequence (DNA): TGTGCCAGCAGTTACGACCGGGACAGGACCTACGAGCAGTACTTC. This codes for CASSYDRDRTYEQYF.

This clonotype was seen more than once but under ten times. This chain uses TRBV14 with TRBJ1-4, with no clear D. CDR3 length: 13 residues. Looked up from germline, CDR1 is SGHDN and CDR2 is FVKESK. V was shortened by 1 base and J by 6 bases, with 6 bases between the two germline ends. CDR3 amino acids: CASSQGTYEKLFF. The CDR3 DNA sequence: TGTGCCAGCAGCCAAGGGACCTATGAAAAACTGTTTTTT.

Ten or more counts support this clonotype. V gene TRBV12-3 or TRBV12-4 combines with J gene TRBJ1-1; D perhaps matches TRBD1 (6 bases). The CDR3 totals 14 residues. V was pared by 2 bases and J by 6 bases, with 13 bases between. The CDR3 region is CASSLTPTGPEAFF. CDR3 bases: TGTGCCAGCAGTTTAACCCCGACAGGTCCTGAAGCTTTCTTT.

This clonotype was recorded at least ten times. The chain has TRBV20-1 and TRBJ2-5; no clear D gene. CDR1 is DFQATT and CDR2 is SNEGSKA in the germline V gene (reference sequence). V was trimmed by 3 bases and J by 5 bases, leaving 7 bases between them. This CDR3 spans 11 amino acids. CDR3 in DNA: TGCAGTGCTAGTGACTCGGAGACCCAGTACTTC. Residues: CSASDSETQYF.

This clonotype was recorded at least ten times. The chain recombines TRBV9 with TRBJ2-7; 9 bases match TRBD1. CDR1 is SGDLS and CDR2 is YYNGEE in the germline V gene. V shed 3 bases and J 5 bases; nucleotides not matched to a gene: 6. This CDR3 is built from 14 residues. The CDR3 DNA sequence: TGTGCCAGCAGCGGTGGACAGGGGTTCGACGAGCAGTACTTC. This encodes CASSGGQGFDEQYF.

In its sample, this clonotype was seen many times. This rearrangement joins TRBV28 to TRBJ1-5; perhaps TRBD1 as D (5 bases). The germline V gene encodes CDR1 MDHEN and CDR2 SYDVKM. This CDR3 spans 15 amino acids. The V gene lost 5 bases and the J gene lost 2 bases, with 13 bases spanning the gap. CDR3 bases: TGTGCCAGCAGTGCTCCGGACATGCGCAATCAGCCCCAGCATTTT. It codes for CASSAPDMRNQPQHF.

This clonotype was recorded at least ten times. CDR3: CASSKAQTSGRCGELFF. The CDR3 bases are TGTGCCAGCAGCAAAGCACAGACTAGCGGGAGATGCGGGGAGCTGTTTTTT. This sequence joins TRBV21-1 and TRBJ2-2; TRBD2 reflects the table's D call only, with no check against the DNA. TRBV21-1 is a pseudogene. The CDR3 contains 17 residues.